Listed below are T cell receptor beta chains from one sample, sequenced in a study of blood T cell repertoires in COVID-19. Method: immunoSEQ multiplex PCR; TCRdb's copy keeps in-frame clones and lacks some. The sample has some 450,000 clones; 70% to 90% are singletons. Sequencing input: peripheral blood. The receptor source for this set is a young man with COVID-19, enrolled during active disease. The CDR3 runs from the conserved cysteine through the conserved F or W. Fields, in order: J gene, D gene, V gene, CDR3 protein, CDR3 DNA. The D gene is left open where the match is weak.

TRBJ2-1	.	TRBV20-1	CSARKEYEQFF	TGCAGTGCTAGAAAGGAGTATGAGCAGTTCTTC
TRBJ2-1	.	TRBV27	CASSLAGTYNEQFF	TGTGCCAGCAGTTTGGCAGGGACCTACAATGAGCAGTTCTTC
TRBJ2-1	TRBD1	TRBV5-1	CASSTHRGSSYNEQFF	TGCGCCAGCAGCACCCACAGGGGGAGCTCCTACAATGAGCAGTTCTTC
TRBJ2-7	TRBD2	TRBV4-2	CASSQDPASGGREQYF	TGTGCCAGCAGCCAAGATCCCGCCAGCGGGGGCAGGGAGCAGTACTTC
TRBJ2-3	TRBD2	TRBV6-5	CASSYQRGRTDTQYF	TGTGCCAGCAGTTACCAGCGGGGGCGCACAGATACGCAGTATTTT
TRBJ2-7	TRBD2	TRBV2	CASSGLRLAGGTKNEQYF	TGTGCCAGCAGTGGCCTCCGACTAGCGGGGGGGACTAAGAACGAGCAGTACTTC
TRBJ2-7	TRBD1	TRBV28	CASSYDRAREQYF	TGTGCCAGCAGTTATGACAGGGCTAGGGAGCAGTACTTC
TRBJ1-2	.	TRBV7-8	CASSLAVGRAYYGYTF	TGTGCCAGCAGCTTAGCAGTAGGCAGGGCTTACTATGGCTACACCTTC
TRBJ2-4	TRBD1	TRBV4-1	CASSPGQDLNIQYF	TGCGCCAGCAGCCCGGGACAGGACCTAAACATTCAGTACTTC
TRBJ2-2	.	TRBV4-2	CASSATREHGTGELFF	TGTGCCAGCAGCGCAACTAGAGAGCACGGCACCGGGGAGCTGTTTTTT
TRBJ1-5	TRBD1	TRBV6-1	CASSEAWTGSWAQPQHF	TGTGCCAGCAGTGAAGCATGGACAGGGAGTTGGGCCCAGCCCCAGCATTTT
TRBJ2-7	.	TRBV7-9	CASSLSGRAYEQYF	TGTGCCAGCAGCTTAAGTGGGCGGGCCTACGAGCAGTACTTC
TRBJ2-1	TRBD2	TRBV4-1	CASSLGLAAYNEQFF	TGCGCCAGCAGCCTGGGACTAGCGGCTTACAATGAGCAGTTCTTC
TRBJ1-3	.	TRBV19	CASRNTIPRDKLFGNTIYF	TGTGCCAGTAGAAACACCATCCCTCGGGACAAACTTTTCGGAAACACCATATATTTT
TRBJ2-1	TRBD2	TRBV5-8	CASSEPGLAGGREQFF	TGTGCCAGCAGCGAGCCGGGACTAGCGGGGGGGCGTGAGCAGTTCTTC
TRBJ2-3	.	TRBV6-5	CASSYRRAPTDTQYF	TGTGCCAGCAGTTACCGGAGGGCCCCCACAGATACGCAGTATTTT
TRBJ1-4	.	TRBV19	CASSTTGVEEKLFF	TGTGCCAGTAGTACAACGGGGGTCGAAGAAAAACTGTTTTTT
TRBJ2-2	.	TRBV5-1	CASSLGPTGAGELFF	TGCGCCAGCAGCTTGGGACCTACGGGGGCCGGGGAGCTGTTTTTT
TRBJ2-2	TRBD2	TRBV24-1	CATSDAGDSTGELFF	TGTGCCACCAGTGACGCGGGGGACTCAACCGGGGAGCTGTTTTTT
TRBJ2-6	.	TRBV19	CASNGMRVGGANVLTF	TGTGCCAGTAATGGGATGAGGGTCGGTGGGGCCAACGTCCTGACTTTC
TRBJ2-2	.	TRBV11-2	CASSSDVATGELFF	TGTGCCAGCAGCTCCGACGTAGCCACCGGGGAGCTGTTTTTT
TRBJ1-5	.	TRBV2	CASSVRQTSNQPQHF	TGTGCCAGCAGTGTTCGACAGACTAGCAATCAGCCCCAGCATTTT
TRBJ2-5	TRBD1	TRBV3-1/TRBV3-2	CASSQGTGEETQYF	TGTGCCAGCAGCCAGGGGACAGGCGAGGAGACCCAGTACTTC
TRBJ2-7	TRBD1	TRBV5-6	CASSWDETGGRYEQYF	TGTGCCAGCAGCTGGGACGAGACAGGGGGCCGTTACGAGCAGTACTTC
TRBJ1-5	.	TRBV19	CASTMRTEHNQPQHF	TGTGCCAGTACTATGCGGACAGAGCATAATCAGCCCCAGCATTTT
TRBJ2-2	.	TRBV5-1	CASSLGGSKTGELFF	TGCGCCAGCAGCTTGGGCGGCTCTAAAACCGGGGAGCTGTTTTTT
TRBJ2-7	TRBD2	TRBV28	CATSAGSYEQYF	TGTGCCACCTCAGCGGGAAGCTACGAGCAGTACTTC
TRBJ2-1	.	TRBV20-1	CSAVTDEQFF	TGCAGTGCCGTCACGGATGAGCAGTTCTTC
TRBJ2-7	TRBD2	TRBV9	CASSPRLAGGTYEQYF	TGTGCCAGCAGCCCACGACTAGCGGGGGGTACCTACGAGCAGTACTTC